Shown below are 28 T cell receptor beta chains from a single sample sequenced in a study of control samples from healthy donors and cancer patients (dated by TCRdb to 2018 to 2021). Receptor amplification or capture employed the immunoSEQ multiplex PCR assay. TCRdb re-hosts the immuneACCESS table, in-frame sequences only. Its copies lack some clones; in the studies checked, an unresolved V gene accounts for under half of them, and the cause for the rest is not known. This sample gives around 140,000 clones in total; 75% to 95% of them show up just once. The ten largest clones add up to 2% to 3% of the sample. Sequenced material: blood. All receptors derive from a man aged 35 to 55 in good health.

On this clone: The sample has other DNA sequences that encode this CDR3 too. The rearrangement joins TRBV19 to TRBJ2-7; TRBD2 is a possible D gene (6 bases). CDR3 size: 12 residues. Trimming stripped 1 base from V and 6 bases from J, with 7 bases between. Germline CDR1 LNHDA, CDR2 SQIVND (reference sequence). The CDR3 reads CASSIGRGEQYF. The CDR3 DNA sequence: TGTGCCAGTAGTATAGGGAGGGGCGAGCAGTACTTC.

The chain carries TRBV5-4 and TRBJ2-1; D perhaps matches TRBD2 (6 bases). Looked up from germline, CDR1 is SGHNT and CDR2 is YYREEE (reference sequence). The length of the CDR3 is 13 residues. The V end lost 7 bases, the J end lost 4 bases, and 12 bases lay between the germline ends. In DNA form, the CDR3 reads TGTGCCAGCCGGGGGACTTTTTACAATGAGCAGTTCTTC. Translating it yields CASRGTFYNEQFF.

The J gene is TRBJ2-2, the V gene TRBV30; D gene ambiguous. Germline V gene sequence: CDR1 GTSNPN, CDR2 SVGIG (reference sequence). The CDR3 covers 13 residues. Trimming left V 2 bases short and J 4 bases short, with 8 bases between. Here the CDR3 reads CAWSSSFTGELFF. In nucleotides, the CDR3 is TGTGCCTGGAGTAGCAGCTTCACCGGGGAGCTGTTTTTT.

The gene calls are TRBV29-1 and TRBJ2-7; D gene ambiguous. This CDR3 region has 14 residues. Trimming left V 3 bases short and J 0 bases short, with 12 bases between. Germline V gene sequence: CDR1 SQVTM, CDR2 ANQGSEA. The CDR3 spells CSVELTDTSYEQYF. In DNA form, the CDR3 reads TGCAGCGTTGAGCTTACCGACACCTCCTACGAGCAGTACTTC.

CDR3 sequence (DNA): TGTGCTAGTGGTTCGCTACAATACAATGAGCAGTTCTTC. Amino acids: CASGSLQYNEQFF. This sequence joins TRBV12-5 and TRBJ2-1; no clear D gene. Germline V gene lookup returns CDR1 LGHNT and CDR2 FRNRAP. The V gene lost 4 bases and the J gene lost 4 bases, with 8 bases spanning the gap. The CDR3 is 13 residues long.

CDR3 amino acids: CAIRTRTGGMNTEAFF. The DNA of the CDR3 is TGTGCCATCAGGACACGGACAGGGGGCATGAACACTGAAGCTTTCTTT. This sequence joins TRBV10-3 and TRBJ1-1; 11 bases are shared with TRBD1. There are 16 residues in the CDR3. CDR1 ENHRY and CDR2 SYGVKD come from the germline V gene. The junction had 6 bases not matched to a gene; V was cut back by 6 bases and J by 0 bases.

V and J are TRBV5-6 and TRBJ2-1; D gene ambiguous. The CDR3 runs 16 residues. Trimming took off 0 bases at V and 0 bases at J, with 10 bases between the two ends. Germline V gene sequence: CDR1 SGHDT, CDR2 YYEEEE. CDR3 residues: CASSLGLMSSYNEQFF. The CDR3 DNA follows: TGTGCCAGCAGCTTGGGACTTATGAGCTCCTACAATGAGCAGTTCTTC.

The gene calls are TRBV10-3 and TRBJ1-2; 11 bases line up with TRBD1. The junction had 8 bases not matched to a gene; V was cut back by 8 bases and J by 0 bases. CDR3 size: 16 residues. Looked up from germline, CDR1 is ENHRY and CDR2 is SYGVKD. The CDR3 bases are TGTGCCATCGATGAGGGACAGGGGGTTTCTAACTATGGCTACACCTTC. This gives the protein CAIDEGQGVSNYGYTF.

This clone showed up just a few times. CDR3 amino acids: CASSLYRGMNTEAFF. Here the CDR3 DNA reads TGTGCCAGCAGTTTATATAGGGGTATGAACACTGAAGCTTTCTTT. V gene TRBV27 combines with J gene TRBJ1-1; the D gene is possibly TRBD1 (5 bases). The CDR3 runs to 15 residues. The V end lost 1 base, the J end lost 0 bases, and 9 bases lay between the germline ends. Looked up from germline, CDR1 is MNHEY and CDR2 is SMNVEV (reference sequence).

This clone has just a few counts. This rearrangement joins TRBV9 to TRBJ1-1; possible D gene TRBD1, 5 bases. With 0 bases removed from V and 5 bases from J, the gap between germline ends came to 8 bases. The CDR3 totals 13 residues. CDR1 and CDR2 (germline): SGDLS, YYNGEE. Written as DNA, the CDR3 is TGTGCCAGCAGCGTAGGAGGGGCGACTGAAGCTTTCTTT. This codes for CASSVGGATEAFF.

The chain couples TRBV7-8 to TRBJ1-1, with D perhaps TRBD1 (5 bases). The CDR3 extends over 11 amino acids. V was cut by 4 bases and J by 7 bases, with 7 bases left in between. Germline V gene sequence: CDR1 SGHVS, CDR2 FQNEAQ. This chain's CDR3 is CASSWDGEAFF. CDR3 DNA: TGTGCCAGCAGCTGGGACGGTGAAGCTTTCTTT.

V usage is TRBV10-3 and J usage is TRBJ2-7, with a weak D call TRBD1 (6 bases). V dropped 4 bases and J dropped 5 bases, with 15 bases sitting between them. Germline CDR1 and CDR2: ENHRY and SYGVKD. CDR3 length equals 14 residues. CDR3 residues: CAISVRQEEDEQYF. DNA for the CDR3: TGTGCCATCAGTGTCCGACAGGAGGAAGACGAGCAGTACTTC.

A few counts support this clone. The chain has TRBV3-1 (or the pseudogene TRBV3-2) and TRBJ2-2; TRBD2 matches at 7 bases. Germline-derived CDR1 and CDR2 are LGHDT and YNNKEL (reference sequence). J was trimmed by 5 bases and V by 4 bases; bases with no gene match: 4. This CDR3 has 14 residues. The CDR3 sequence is CASSRVGGTGELFF. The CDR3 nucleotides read TGTGCCAGCAGCCGGGTGGGAGGGACCGGGGAGCTGTTTTTT.

DNA for the CDR3: TGTGCCAGCAGCCACAGTGAGGGAAACATTCAGTACTTC. Amino acids: CASSHSEGNIQYF. The chain carries TRBV3-1 (or the pseudogene TRBV3-2) and TRBJ2-4, with D maybe TRBD2 (5 bases). The germline V gene has CDR1 LGHDT and CDR2 YNNKEL (reference sequence). The V end was cut by 3 bases, the J end by 6 bases, with 9 bases between. The CDR3 extends over 13 amino acids.

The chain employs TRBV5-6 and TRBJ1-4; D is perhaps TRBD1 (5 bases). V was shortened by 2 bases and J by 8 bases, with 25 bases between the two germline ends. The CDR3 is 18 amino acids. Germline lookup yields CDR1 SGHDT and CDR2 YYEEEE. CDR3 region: CASSFGRSGLAGDEKLFF. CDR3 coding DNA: TGTGCCAGCAGCTTCGGACGGTCAGGGTTGGCGGGCGACGAAAAACTGTTTTTT.

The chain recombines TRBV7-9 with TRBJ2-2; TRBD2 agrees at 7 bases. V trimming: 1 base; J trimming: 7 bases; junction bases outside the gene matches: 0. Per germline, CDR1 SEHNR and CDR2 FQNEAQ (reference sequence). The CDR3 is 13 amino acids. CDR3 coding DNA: TGTGCCAGCAGCTTAGAGCGGGGCGGGGAGCTGTTTTTT. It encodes CASSLERGGELFF. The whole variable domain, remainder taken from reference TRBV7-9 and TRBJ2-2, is DTGVSQNPRHKITKRGQNVTFRCDPISEHNRLYWYRQTLGQGPEFLTYFQNEAQLEKSRLLSDRFSAERPKGSFSTLEIQRTEQGDSAMYLCASSLERGGELFFGEGSRLTVL.

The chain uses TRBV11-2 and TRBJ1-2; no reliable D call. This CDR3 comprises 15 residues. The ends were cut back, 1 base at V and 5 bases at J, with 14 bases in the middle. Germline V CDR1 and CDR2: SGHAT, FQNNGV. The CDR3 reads CASSLAVSARYGYTF. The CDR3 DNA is TGTGCCAGCAGCTTAGCTGTGTCCGCCAGGTATGGCTACACCTTC.

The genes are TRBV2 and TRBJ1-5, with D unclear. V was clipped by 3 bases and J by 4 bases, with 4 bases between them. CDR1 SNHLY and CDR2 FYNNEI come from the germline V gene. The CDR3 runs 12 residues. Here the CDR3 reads CASSDKNQPQHF. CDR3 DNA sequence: TGTGCCAGCAGTGACAAGAATCAGCCCCAGCATTTT.

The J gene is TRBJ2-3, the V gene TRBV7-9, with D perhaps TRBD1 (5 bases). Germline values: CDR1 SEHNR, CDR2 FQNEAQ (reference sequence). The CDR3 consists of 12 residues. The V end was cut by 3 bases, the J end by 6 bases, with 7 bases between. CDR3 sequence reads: CASSLSGDTQYF. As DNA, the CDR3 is TGTGCCAGCAGCTTGTCAGGGGATACGCAGTATTTT.

The CDR3 sequence: CASASGGASGNTIYF. For the CDR3, the DNA is TGTGCCAGCGCGTCAGGGGGTGCGAGTGGAAACACCATATATTTT. The genes are TRBV6-5 and TRBJ1-3, with 7 bases aligning to TRBD1. Looked up from germline, CDR1 is MNHEY and CDR2 is SVGAGI. This CDR3 comprises 15 residues. V was clipped by 8 bases and J by 3 bases; unmatched bases: 10.

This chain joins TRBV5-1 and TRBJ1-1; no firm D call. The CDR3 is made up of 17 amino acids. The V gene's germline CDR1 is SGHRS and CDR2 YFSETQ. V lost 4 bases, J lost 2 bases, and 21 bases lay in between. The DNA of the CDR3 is TGCGCCAGCAGCCCCGGCCGGAGGGAAGGTGAAAACACTGAAGCTTTCTTT. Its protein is CASSPGRREGENTEAFF.

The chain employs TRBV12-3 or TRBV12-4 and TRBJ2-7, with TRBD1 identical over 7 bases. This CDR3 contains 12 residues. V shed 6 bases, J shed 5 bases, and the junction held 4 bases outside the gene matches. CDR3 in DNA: TGTGCCAGCAGGACAGGGCTGAACGAGCAGTACTTC. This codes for CASRTGLNEQYF.

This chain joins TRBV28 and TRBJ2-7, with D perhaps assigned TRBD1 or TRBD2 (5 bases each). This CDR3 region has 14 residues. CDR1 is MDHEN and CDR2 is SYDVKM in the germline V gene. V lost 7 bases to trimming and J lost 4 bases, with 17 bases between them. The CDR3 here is CASKLSGGSYEQYF. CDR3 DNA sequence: TGTGCCAGCAAATTGAGTGGGGGTTCTTACGAGCAGTACTTC.

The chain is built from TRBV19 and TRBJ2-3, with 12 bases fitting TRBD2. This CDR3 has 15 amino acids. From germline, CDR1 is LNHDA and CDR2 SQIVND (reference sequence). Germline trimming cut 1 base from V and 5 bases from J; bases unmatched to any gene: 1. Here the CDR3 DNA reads TGTGCCAGTAGTATAGGGGGACTAGCGGGAGATACGCAGTATTTT. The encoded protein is CASSIGGLAGDTQYF. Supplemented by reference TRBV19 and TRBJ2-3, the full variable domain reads DGGITQSPKYLFRKEGQNVTLSCEQNLNHDAMYWYRQDPGQGLRLIYYSQIVNDFQKGDIAEGYSVSREKKESFPLTVTSAQKNPTAFYLCASSIGGLAGDTQYFGPGTRLTVL.

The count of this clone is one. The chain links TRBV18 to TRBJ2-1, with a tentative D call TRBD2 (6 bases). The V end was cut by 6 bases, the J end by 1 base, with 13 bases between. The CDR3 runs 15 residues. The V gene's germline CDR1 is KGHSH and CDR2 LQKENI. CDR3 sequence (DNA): TGTGCCAGCTCCGATGTGGCGGGGTCCTACAATGAGCAGTTCTTC. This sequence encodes CASSDVAGSYNEQFF.

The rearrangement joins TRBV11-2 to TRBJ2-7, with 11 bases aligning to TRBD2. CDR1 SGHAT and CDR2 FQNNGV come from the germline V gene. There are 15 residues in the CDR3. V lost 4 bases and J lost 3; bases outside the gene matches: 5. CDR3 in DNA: TGTGCCAGCAGCTACACACTAGCGGGGGTCTACGAGCAGTACTTC. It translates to CASSYTLAGVYEQYF.

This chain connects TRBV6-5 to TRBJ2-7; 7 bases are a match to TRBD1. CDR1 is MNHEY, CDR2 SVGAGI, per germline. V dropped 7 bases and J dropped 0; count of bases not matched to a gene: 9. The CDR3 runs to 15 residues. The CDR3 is CASKTGTASSYEQYF. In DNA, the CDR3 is TGTGCCAGCAAAACCGGGACAGCGAGCTCCTACGAGCAGTACTTC.

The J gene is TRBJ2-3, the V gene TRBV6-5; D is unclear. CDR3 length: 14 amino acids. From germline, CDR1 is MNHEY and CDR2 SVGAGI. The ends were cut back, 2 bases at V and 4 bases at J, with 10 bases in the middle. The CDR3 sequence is CASSYAWSADTQYF. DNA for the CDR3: TGTGCCAGCAGTTACGCCTGGAGTGCAGATACGCAGTATTTT.